This T cell receptor (beta chain) is from a study of blood T cell repertoires in COVID-19. As for the study in general: Italy, Spain and the United States were the sources of the convalescent and acute COVID-19 samples. T cells, B-cell-depleted T cells, or PBMCs provided the cDNA or gDNA that served as material.

The CDR3 consists of 13 residues. The ends were cut back, 7 bases at V and 5 bases at J, with 14 bases in the middle. Germline V gives CDR1 MGHDK, CDR2 SYGVNS. Authors' processing steps: Amplification with reference gene primers provided the estimates of nucleated cell counts. TCRdb's table, derived via immunoSEQ multiplex PCR, lists solely in-frame clones and lacks some. The DNA was the basis for D and trimming; V, J and clone size are from that table. The repertoire holds over 250,000 clones, with about 82% as singletons. This TCR derives from a man aged 45 to 65 with active or convalescent COVID-19. This rearrangement joins TRBV25-1 to TRBJ1-2; perhaps TRBD1 as D (5 bases). The sequencing sample was made of peripheral blood. The CDR3 protein is CASNAGGRYGYTF. CDR3 in DNA: TGTGCCAGCAATGCCGGGGGTCGGTATGGCTACACCTTC.